A single sample is the source of the 25 T cell receptor beta chains below, sequenced in a study of spatial heterogeneity in lung cancer. TCRdb used MiXCR to reprocess the 5' RACE reads, holding one entry per CDR3 protein. The sample records around 48,000 distinct CDR3 sequences, around 5.2% being singletons. The time point here: sample taken at primary tumor resection. Whole RNA was taken from tumor, nontumor lung or frozen PBMC; it was then sequenced unsorted. The sequencing used PBMCs, collected at surgery. The receptors here all came from a male donor with early-stage non-small cell lung cancer.

This sequence joins TRBV21-1 and TRBJ2-7; the D call in the table, TRBD2, was not verified against the DNA. TRBV21-1 is recorded as a pseudogene. CDR3 length equals 14 residues. This CDR3 reads CASSPREGLHEQYF. CDR3 DNA sequence: TGTGCCAGCAGCCCAAGGGAGGGCTTGCACGAGCAGTACTTC.

This chain connects TRBV4-2 to TRBJ2-2; D remains unclear. The CDR3 has 12 residues. The V gene's germline CDR1 is LGHNA and CDR2 YNFKEQ. V shed 6 bases and J shed 6 bases, with 8 bases lying between them. CDR3 sequence reads: CASSPRPGELFF. The CDR3 DNA reads as TGTGCCAGCAGTCCCAGGCCCGGGGAGCTGTTTTTT.

This clonotype has ten or more counts. The gene calls are TRBV3-1 and TRBJ2-5; 9 bases are a match to TRBD1. Germline lookup yields CDR1 LGHDT and CDR2 YNNKEL (reference sequence). The length of the CDR3 is 17 residues. Losses at the gene ends were 0 bases for V and 5 bases for J; bases not matched to a gene: 10. CDR3 sequence: CASSQEVGTGYVETQYF. As DNA, the CDR3 is TGTGCCAGCAGCCAAGAAGTAGGGACAGGGTACGTGGAGACCCAGTACTTC.

This clonotype appeared many times. The chain couples TRBV28 to TRBJ1-2; 8 bases map to TRBD1. The CDR3 sequence is 16 residues long. After removal of 5 bases from V and 2 bases from J, the junction contained 10 bases not matched to a gene. CDR1 is MDHEN, CDR2 SYDVKM, per germline. For the CDR3, the DNA is TGTGCCAGCAGTACTACCCGGAGGACAGGGAACTATGGCTACACCTTC. Protein: CASSTTRRTGNYGYTF.

This clonotype was detected ten times or more. The V and J genes are TRBV18 and TRBJ2-7, with 12 nucleotides matching TRBD2. Trimming took 4 bases from V and 2 from J; bases not matched to a gene: 3. Germline V lookup: CDR1 KGHSH, CDR2 LQKENI. The CDR3 contains 15 residues. The DNA of the CDR3 is TGTGCCAGCTCACTGGGACTAGCGGGCGCCTACGAGCAGTACTTC. This sequence encodes CASSLGLAGAYEQYF.

At least ten counts were recorded for this clonotype. The chain recombines TRBV12-3 or TRBV12-4 with TRBJ2-7; 14 nucleotides align to TRBD2. The CDR3 has 15 amino acids. V gave up 4 bases and J gave up 5 bases; unmatched junction bases: 4. CDR3 in DNA: TGTGCCAGCAGTTCTGGACTAGCGGGAGGCCACGAGCAGTACTTC. Translating it yields CASSSGLAGGHEQYF.

This clonotype was seen many times. The rearrangement links TRBV20-1 to TRBJ2-1, with 7 bases lining up with TRBD2. The CDR3 consists of 12 residues. CDR1 is DFQATT, CDR2 SNEGSKA, per germline (reference sequence). CDR3 sequence reads: CSQGAGYNEQFF. DNA of the CDR3: TGCAGCCAGGGAGCGGGGTACAATGAGCAGTTCTTC.

This clonotype was counted at least ten times. J is TRBJ2-7 and V is TRBV9, with D possibly being TRBD1 (5 bases). The CDR3 covers 16 residues. V shed 2 bases and J shed 1 base, with 16 bases lying between them. Germline V gene sequence: CDR1 SGDLS, CDR2 YYNGEE. As DNA, the CDR3 is TGTGCCAGCAGCGTCGGCCCCCTTGCAGGGTCCTACGAGCAGTACTTC. Its translation is CASSVGPLAGSYEQYF.

In this sample, this clonotype turned up many times. V and J are TRBV20-1 and TRBJ2-1; D call uncertain. This CDR3 region has 14 residues. V was pared by 6 bases and J by 4 bases, with 16 bases between. Germline assignment: CDR1 DFQATT and CDR2 SNEGSKA (reference sequence). CDR3 region: CSASTLSPYNEQFF. The CDR3 region has the DNA TGCAGTGCCTCGACCCTTAGCCCTTACAATGAGCAGTTCTTC.

This clonotype has at least ten counts. The chain joins TRBV28 to TRBJ2-7; 15 bases agree with TRBD2. The length of the CDR3 is 18 residues. The V gene's germline CDR1 is MDHEN and CDR2 SYDVKM. Losses at the gene ends were 6 bases for V and 4 bases for J; bases not matched to a gene: 13. The CDR3 sequence: CASRRPGLAGGPSYEQYF. CDR3 in DNA: TGTGCCAGCAGGCGACCGGGACTAGCGGGAGGCCCCTCGTACGAGCAGTACTTC.

This clonotype was seen many times. This chain connects TRBV5-6 to TRBJ2-1; D ambiguous. Trimming stripped 6 bases from V and 3 bases from J, with 13 bases between. This CDR3 is built from 14 residues. Germline-derived CDR1 and CDR2 are SGHDT and YYEEEE. The CDR3 reads CASTPFGSYNEQFF. As DNA, the CDR3 is TGTGCCAGCACCCCTTTCGGTAGCTACAATGAGCAGTTCTTC.

The chain links TRBV6-2 or TRBV6-3 to TRBJ2-1; D gene ambiguous. The V and J ends lost 8 bases and 6 bases respectively, with 8 bases between them. The CDR3 has 11 residues. The V gene's germline CDR1 is MNHEY and CDR2 SVGEGT. Written as DNA, the CDR3 is TGTGCCAGCGGAAAGGGCAATGAGCAGTTCTTC. It is translated as CASGKGNEQFF.

V and J are TRBV27 and TRBJ2-1, with TRBD2 identical over 12 bases. The CDR3 extends over 20 amino acids. Trimming at V came to 5 bases and at J to 2 bases, leaving 16 bases not matched to a gene. From germline, CDR1 is MNHEY and CDR2 SMNVEV (reference sequence). The CDR3 DNA reads as TGTGCCAGCAGTCCTATAAGACTAGCGGGAGAGAGGGATCCCTACAATGAGCAGTTCTTC. The encoded protein is CASSPIRLAGERDPYNEQFF.

This clonotype has at least ten counts. The rearrangement uses TRBV20-1 and TRBJ2-3, with D tentatively TRBD1 (5 bases). The CDR3 has 13 amino acids. V lost 7 bases and J 0 bases, leaving 11 bases between the germline ends. Germline V gene sequence: CDR1 DFQATT, CDR2 SNEGSKA (reference sequence). This chain's CDR3 is CSVSGASTDTQYF. The CDR3 DNA sequence: TGCAGTGTCAGTGGGGCCAGCACAGATACGCAGTATTTT.

Only a few counts were recorded for this clonotype. V and J are TRBV2 and TRBJ1-6; no clear D gene. V shed 8 bases and J shed 6 bases, with 14 bases lying between them. This CDR3 contains 14 residues. Germline CDR1 reads SNHLY; CDR2 reads FYNNEI. Here the CDR3 reads CASQRLRGNSPLHF. CDR3 nucleotide sequence: TGTGCCAGCCAGCGGCTGCGGGGTAATTCACCCCTCCACTTT.

This clonotype was seen at least ten times. V and J are TRBV6-5 and TRBJ2-7, with 7 bases aligning to TRBD2. The junction had 12 bases not matched to a gene; V was cut back by 7 bases and J by 6 bases. The CDR3 consists of 14 residues. Germline-derived CDR1 and CDR2 are MNHEY and SVGAGI. Written as DNA, the CDR3 is TGTGCCAGCAAATTCGCGGGGGAGGGCACCGAGCAGTACTTC. Its translation: CASKFAGEGTEQYF.

Judged by abundance, this clonotype is medium-sized. The rearrangement links TRBV4-3 to TRBJ2-1; 9 nucleotides agree with TRBD2. Per the germline V gene, CDR1 is LGHNA and CDR2 is YSLEER. J gave up 1 base and V 4 bases, and 2 bases lay outside the gene matches. The CDR3 extends over 15 amino acids. The CDR3 DNA follows: TGCGCCAGCAGCCGAGCGGGAGGTTCCTACAATGAGCAGTTCTTC. Its protein product is CASSRAGGSYNEQFF.

This clonotype appeared many times. V usage is TRBV4-1 and J usage is TRBJ2-1; 16 nucleotides agree with TRBD2. This CDR3 spans 19 amino acids. The V gene's germline CDR1 is MGHRA and CDR2 YSYEKL. The V and J ends lost 5 bases and 5 bases, in that order; junction bases with no gene match: 12. For the CDR3, the DNA is TGCGCCAGCAGCTTTCCGGGACTAGCGGGAGGGGAAAGCGACAATGAGCAGTTCTTC. It codes for CASSFPGLAGGESDNEQFF.

Many counts were recorded for this clonotype. V is TRBV9 and J is TRBJ2-7, with 15 bases lining up with TRBD2. After removal of 2 bases from V and 7 bases from J, the junction contained 7 bases not matched to a gene. The CDR3 is made up of 16 amino acids. The germline gives CDR1 SGDLS, CDR2 YYNGEE. CDR3 sequence reads: CASSVGLAGGPREQYF. CDR3 DNA sequence: TGTGCCAGCAGCGTCGGACTAGCGGGAGGGCCTCGGGAGCAGTACTTC.

This clonotype was picked up many times. At one boundary the junction diverges from the germline segment, which might be a read error. This chain uses TRBV7-7 with TRBJ2-1; 14 bases align to TRBD2. Germline V gene sequence: CDR1 SSHAT, CDR2 FNYEAQ (reference sequence). The CDR3 loop spans 17 amino acids. The CDR3 coding sequence is TGTGCTAGCAGCTTAGGGGGACTAGCGGGAGAGGGAAATGAGCAGTTCTTC. As protein: CASSLGGLAGEGNEQFF.

This clonotype came up many times. This chain joins TRBV6-2 or TRBV6-3 and TRBJ2-1; no clear D gene. The CDR3 totals 14 residues. The germline V gene has CDR1 MNHEY and CDR2 SVGEGT. Trimming took off 6 bases at V and 0 bases at J, with 9 bases between the two ends. The CDR3 bases are TGTGCCAGCAGGGCGTTCAGCTCCTACAATGAGCAGTTCTTC. It yields the protein CASRAFSSYNEQFF.

This clonotype was detected ten times or more. This chain links TRBV2 with TRBJ2-5; 8 nucleotides agree with TRBD2. J was trimmed by 4 bases and V by 6 bases; bases with no gene match: 7. In germline, CDR1 is SNHLY, CDR2 FYNNEI. The CDR3 totals 14 residues. The CDR3 bases are TGTGCCAGCAGCCCGGACGGGAGGGGAGAGACCCAGTACTTC. It codes for CASSPDGRGETQYF. Full variable domain (outside the CDR3, taken from reference TRBV2 and TRBJ2-5): EPEVTQTPSHQVTQMGQEVILRCVPISNHLYFYWYRQILGQKVEFLVSFYNNEISEKSEIFDDQFSVERPDGSNFTLKIRSTKLEDSAMYFCASSPDGRGETQYFGPGTRLLVL.

This clonotype was detected only a few times. V is TRBV6-5 and J is TRBJ2-3; 10 bases agree with TRBD2. The CDR3 spans 14 residues. The germline gives CDR1 MNHEY, CDR2 SVGAGI. The J segment lost 5 bases and the V segment lost 6 bases, leaving 5 bases of the junction unmatched. CDR3 amino acids: CASRSGGDKDTQYF. CDR3 nucleotide sequence: TGTGCCAGCAGAAGCGGGGGGGACAAAGATACGCAGTATTTT.

There are many counts of this clonotype. The rearrangement joins TRBV19 to TRBJ2-1; D tentatively reads TRBD1 or TRBD2 (6 bases each). The V gene lost 1 base and the J gene lost 9 bases, with 13 bases spanning the gap. This CDR3 is 14 amino acids long. Germline V gene sequence: CDR1 LNHDA, CDR2 SQIVND (reference sequence). The CDR3 DNA is TGTGCCAGTAGTATAGTAGGAGGGGGGAGTGAGCAGTTCTTC. Its protein product is CASSIVGGGSEQFF.

This clonotype was seen repeatedly, ten times or more. The chain couples TRBV20-1 to TRBJ2-5, with D tentatively TRBD2 (6 bases). The V gene's germline CDR1 is DFQATT and CDR2 SNEGSKA (reference sequence). CDR3 length: 13 amino acids. Trimming cost V 5 bases and J 7 bases, with 17 bases left between them. The CDR3 is CSAHRSGHGTQYF. CDR3 DNA: TGCAGTGCTCACCGTAGCGGCCATGGGACCCAGTACTTC.